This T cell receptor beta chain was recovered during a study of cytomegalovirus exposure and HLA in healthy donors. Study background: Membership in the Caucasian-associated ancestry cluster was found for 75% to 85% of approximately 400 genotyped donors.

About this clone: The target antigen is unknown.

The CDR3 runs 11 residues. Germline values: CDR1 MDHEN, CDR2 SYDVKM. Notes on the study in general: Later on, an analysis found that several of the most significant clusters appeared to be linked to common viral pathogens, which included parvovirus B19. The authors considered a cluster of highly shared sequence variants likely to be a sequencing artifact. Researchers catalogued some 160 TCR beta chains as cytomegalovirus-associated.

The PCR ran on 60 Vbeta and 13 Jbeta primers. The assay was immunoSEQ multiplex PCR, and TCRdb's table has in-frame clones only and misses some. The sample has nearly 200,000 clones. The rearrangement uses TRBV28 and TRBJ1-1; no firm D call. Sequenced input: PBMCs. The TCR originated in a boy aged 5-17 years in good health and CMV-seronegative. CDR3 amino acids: CGSLSRGRAFF. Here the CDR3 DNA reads TGTGGTTCACTTTCTAGAGGCCGAGCTTTCTTT.